This T cell receptor (beta chain) was documented in a study of vaccination and CD4 T cells after COVID-19 (dated by TCRdb to 2021 to 2024). Background for the entire study: The convalescent cohort comprised six males and four females, including two Hispanic individuals, seven Caucasians, two Asians and one multiracial person. Two doses of either the Pfizer-BioNTech BNT162b2 vaccine (n=8) or the Moderna mRNA-1273 vaccine (n=2) were administered to participants. Post-COVID blood samples from convalescent patients were collected a median of around 100 days after diagnosis, with a range of roughly 35 to 180 days. Post-vaccine blood samples were obtained a median of around 74 days after the second vaccine dose, with a range of about 12 to 241 days. Culture stimuli were overlapping spike peptide pools from SARS-CoV-2 and from the common cold coronaviruses HCoV-NL63, HCoV-OC43 and HCoV-229E. In control cultures, a CEFX viral epitope pool was used as positive control, an HIV-1 Nef peptide pool was used as negative control, or no peptide was added. In roughly 10 COVID-19 convalescent patients and a few infection-naive healthy vaccine recipients, the spike-specific CD4+ TCR repertoire before mRNA vaccination was compared with the repertoire after mRNA vaccination. At the TCR clonotype level, an earlier paper using these donors assessed memory CD4+ T cell crossreactivity between SARS-CoV-2 and common cold coronavirus spike proteins. Study-level results and caveats: Only a relatively small number of convalescent patients were included in the study, and early timepoints following natural infection were not analyzed. Although the median number of SARS-CoV-2-reactive clonotypes went up from more than 20 after infection to some 40 after vaccination, the increase was not significant. In convalescent patients, a median around 86% of post-vaccine SARS-CoV-2-reactive clones were detected only after vaccination, and vaccine-specific priming was suggested by this finding. Of the vaccine-specific clones found in convalescent patients, nearly all (304 of 307) were mono-reactive for SARS-CoV-2 spike instead of being cross-reactive with common cold coronaviruses.

The sample's treatment or condition label, decoded: roughly nine-day PBMC culture with coronavirus spike peptide pools or control peptides (ViraFEST assay). CD4+ T cells from unexposed donors were collected before the COVID-19 pandemic (2011-2018). To expand antigen-specific T cells with peptide pools and then pick out the expanded clonotypes through TCR sequencing, the study relied on the ViraFEST assay. PBMCs were cultured at about 2 million per well in IMDM supplemented with approximately 5% human AB serum and about 10 IU/ml IL-2, with about 10 ug/ml peptide pools added. Half of the culture medium was replaced with fresh IL-2-containing medium on days 3 and 7. After 10 days of culture, CD4+ T cells were isolated by negative selection using the EasySep CD4+ T cell isolation kit. Unexposed donor CD4+ T cells were tested for reactivity to SARS-CoV-2 S and N and four common cold coronavirus spike pools, as cell number allowed. Ficoll-Paque Plus gradient centrifugation was used to isolate PBMCs from whole blood, and the isolated PBMCs were then either used fresh or cryopreserved at -140C. Triplicate wells were generally used for each culture condition. The leukapheresis product for the unexposed donors was obtained through commercial purchase.

Libraries came from PCR. DNA from cultured CD4+ T cells was subjected to TCR sequencing with the Oncomine TCR Beta short-read assay at the Johns Hopkins FTIC core. Genomic DNA was extracted from the cultured CD4+ T cells with the QIAamp micro DNA kit. The Oncomine TCR Beta libraries from cultured CD4+ T cells were pooled using unique dual indexes and then sequenced on an Illumina iSeq 100. The study's processing was this. Non-productive sequences were removed, and CDR3s not starting with C, not ending with F or W, or shorter than 7 amino acids were discarded. The MANAFEST web application was used to identify antigen-specific clonotypes by comparing peptide-stimulated wells against reference wells and other culture wells. Positive clones required FDR below 0.05, an odds ratio above 5, and productive frequency above 0.1% in at least two of three replicate wells. A clonotype counted as cross-reactive if it showed significant expansion both in the SARS-CoV-2 spike wells and in at least one common cold coronavirus spike condition. Levenshtein distances (stringdist) and unrooted phylogenetic trees (ape) in R version 3.6.1 were used to assess CDR3 homology. TCRdb applied fastp at Q25 and MiXCR to the public reads, then kept only in-frame beta chains. Each CDR3 protein appears once, grouped with its most common genes and DNA. TCRdb, not the authors, supplied the V and J calls. The sample includes 8,000 to 10,000 distinct CDR3 sequences, with about a third observed a single time. Roughly 27% of the sample lies in the top ten.

Regarding this clonotype: It has no known antigen specificity. No base qualities exist here, and no much larger clone lies one base off it.

This TCR was recovered from a human donor in good health. The sequencing input was CD4+ T cells from blood, cultured in vitro.

The DNA sequence reads TGCGCCAGCAGCCTCCTACCCCTGGGGGGGTCCTACGAGCAGTACTTC. Protein translation: CASSLLPLGGSYEQYF. This chain joins TRBV5-1 to TRBJ2-7; 7 central nucleotides agree with TRBD2. Inclusive of the bounding cysteine and phenylalanine, the CDR3 is 16 residues long. Only the CDR3 DNA is retained, 48 bases long and in frame from the first base. Here V drops 4 bases and J drops 1 base, and the junction holds 11 bases not matched to any gene. Taken from the germline V gene, the CDR1 and CDR2 loops are SGHRS and YFSETQ.